The T cell receptor beta chain under discussion was sequenced for a study of blood T cell repertoires in COVID-19. CDR3 size: 14 residues. Germline V gene data show CDR1 as GTSNPN and CDR2 as SVGIG (reference sequence). The J segment lost 1 base and the V segment lost 5 bases, leaving 5 bases of the junction unmatched. This table comes from immunoSEQ multiplex PCR, and its TCRdb copy is limited to in-frame clones, with some not included. The sample lists a few hundred thousand clones; less than 90% were seen once. Sample: peripheral blood. This sequence joins TRBV30 and TRBJ2-7, with TRBD1 matching 10 bases. This clonotype was obtained from a man aged 55 to 70 who had recovered from COVID-19. The CDR3 here is CAWGSGQGSYEQYF. The CDR3 DNA is TGTGCCTGGGGCTCGGGACAGGGGTCCTACGAGCAGTACTTC. The whole variable domain, remainder taken from reference TRBV30 and TRBJ2-7, is SQTIHQWPATLVQPVGSPLSLECTVEGTSNPNLYWYRQAAGRGLQLLFYSVGIGQISSEVPQNLSASRPQDRQFILSSKKLLLSDSGFYLCAWGSGQGSYEQYFGPGTRLTVT.